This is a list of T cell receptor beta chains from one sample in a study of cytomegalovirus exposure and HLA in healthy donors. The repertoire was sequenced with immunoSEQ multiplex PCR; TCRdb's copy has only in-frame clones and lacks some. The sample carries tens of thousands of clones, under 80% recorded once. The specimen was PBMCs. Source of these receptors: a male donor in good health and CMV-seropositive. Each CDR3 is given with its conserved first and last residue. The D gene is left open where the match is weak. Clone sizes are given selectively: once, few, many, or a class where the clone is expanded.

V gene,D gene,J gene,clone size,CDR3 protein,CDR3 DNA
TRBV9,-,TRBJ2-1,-,CASGAGKGRSEQFF,TGTGCCAGCGGGGCGGGGAAGGGGAGAAGTGAGCAGTTCTTC
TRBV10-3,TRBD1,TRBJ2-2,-,CAISEPGQGNTGELFF,TGTGCCATCAGTGAGCCGGGACAGGGAAACACCGGGGAGCTGTTTTTT
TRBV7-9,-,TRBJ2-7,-,CASSLGILGRTYEQYF,TGTGCCAGCAGCTTAGGGATTTTGGGCAGAACCTACGAGCAGTACTTC
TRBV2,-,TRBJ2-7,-,CASSEAAGDTYEQYF,TGTGCCAGCAGTGAAGCGGCAGGGGATACCTACGAGCAGTACTTC
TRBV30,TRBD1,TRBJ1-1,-,CAWMWTGGSAFF,TGTGCCTGGATGTGGACAGGGGGATCAGCTTTCTTT
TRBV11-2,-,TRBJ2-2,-,CASSLGGPTNTGELFF,TGTGCCAGCAGCTTAGGCGGCCCAACAAACACCGGGGAGCTGTTTTTT
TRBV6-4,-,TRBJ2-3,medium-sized,CASSDRLTDTQYF,TGTGCCAGCAGTGACCGACTCACAGATACGCAGTATTTT
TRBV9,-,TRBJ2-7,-,CASSGGTATYEQYF,TGTGCCAGCAGCGGCGGGACGGCTACCTACGAGCAGTACTTC
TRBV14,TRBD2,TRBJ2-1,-,CASSPKGAGEPRLFF,TGTGCCAGCAGCCCGAAAGGAGCGGGGGAGCCCCGGCTGTTCTTC
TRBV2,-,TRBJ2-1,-,CASSEAVAGSLNEQFF,TGTGCCAGCAGTGAGGCCGTGGCGGGAAGCCTCAATGAGCAGTTCTTC
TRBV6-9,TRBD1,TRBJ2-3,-,CASSFAPTGGAVDTQYF,TGTGCCAGCAGTTTTGCCCCGACAGGGGGCGCGGTAGATACGCAGTATTTT
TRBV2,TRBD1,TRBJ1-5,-,CASSLLTGGNSNQPQHF,TGTGCCAGCAGTTTATTAACAGGGGGGAATAGCAATCAGCCCCAGCATTTT
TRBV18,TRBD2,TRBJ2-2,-,CASSPGLAGVLTGELFF,TGTGCCAGCTCACCTGGACTAGCGGGGGTCTTGACCGGGGAGCTGTTTTTT
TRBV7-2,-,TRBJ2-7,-,CASSLRIGAGPYEQYF,TGTGCCAGCAGCTTAAGAATAGGCGCGGGGCCTTACGAGCAGTACTTC
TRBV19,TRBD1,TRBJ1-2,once,CASTGTGPRPYGYTF,TGTGCCAGTACCGGGACAGGGCCCCGACCATATGGCTACACCTTC
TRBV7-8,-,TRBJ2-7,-,CASRTGFNEQYF,TGTGCCAGCCGGACTGGGTTCAACGAGCAGTACTTC
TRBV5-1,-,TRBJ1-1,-,CASSLAGVPEAFF,TGCGCCAGCAGCTTGGCAGGGGTGCCTGAAGCTTTCTTT
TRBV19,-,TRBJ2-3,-,CASRGGYADTQYF,TGTGCCAGTAGAGGCGGGTATGCAGATACGCAGTATTTT
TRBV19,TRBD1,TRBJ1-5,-,CASSTLPGQGTQPQHF,TGTGCCAGTAGTACCCTTCCGGGACAGGGTACCCAGCCCCAGCATTTT
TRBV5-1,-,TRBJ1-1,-,CASSLDPGPAFF,TGCGCCAGCAGCTTGGATCCAGGGCCAGCTTTCTTT
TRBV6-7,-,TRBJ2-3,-,CASSLQYQGISTDTQYF,TGTGCCAGCAGTCTACAATATCAGGGGATAAGCACAGATACGCAGTATTTT
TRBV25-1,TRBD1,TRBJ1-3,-,CASSDDRVGGNTIYF,TGTGCCAGCAGTGACGACAGGGTTGGTGGAAACACCATATATTTT
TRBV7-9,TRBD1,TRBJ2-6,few,CASSLDRASGANVLTF,TGTGCCAGCAGCCTAGACAGGGCCTCTGGGGCCAACGTCCTGACTTTC
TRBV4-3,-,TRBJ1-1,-,CASSQDGGDTEAFF,TGCGCCAGCAGCCAAGATGGAGGGGACACTGAAGCTTTCTTT
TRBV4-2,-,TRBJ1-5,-,CASSQVGGQAINQPQHF,TGTGCCAGCAGCCAAGTTGGAGGCCAGGCAATAAATCAGCCCCAGCATTTT
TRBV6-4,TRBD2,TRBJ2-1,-,CASSDSGTSGVNEQFF,TGTGCCAGCAGTGACTCGGGGACTAGCGGGGTCAATGAGCAGTTCTTC
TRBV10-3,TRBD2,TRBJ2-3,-,CAISGLGSGNTDTQYF,TGTGCCATCAGTGGCCTCGGGAGCGGGAACACAGATACGCAGTATTTT
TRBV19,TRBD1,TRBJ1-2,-,CASSGPGQARKGYTF,TGTGCCAGTAGTGGACCGGGACAGGCAAGAAAAGGCTACACCTTC
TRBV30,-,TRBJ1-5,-,CAWSSRQGFQPQHF,TGTGCCTGGAGTTCCCGTCAGGGCTTTCAGCCCCAGCATTTT
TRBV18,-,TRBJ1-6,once,CASSPRSQESPLHF,TGTGCCAGCTCACCACGCAGTCAGGAATCACCCCTCCACTTT
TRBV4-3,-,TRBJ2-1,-,CASSPGYSGEQFF,TGCGCCAGCAGCCCAGGCTATTCCGGTGAGCAGTTCTTC
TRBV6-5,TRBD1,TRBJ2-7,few,CASTAAGGLGEQYF,TGTGCCAGCACAGCGGCAGGGGGTTTAGGCGAGCAGTACTTC
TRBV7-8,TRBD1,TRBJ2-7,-,CASSQQGAYEQYF,TGTGCCAGCAGCCAGCAGGGGGCTTACGAGCAGTACTTC
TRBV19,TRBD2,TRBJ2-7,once,CASSIVLAGGPYEQYF,TGTGCCAGTAGTATAGTTCTTGCGGGGGGGCCCTACGAGCAGTACTTC
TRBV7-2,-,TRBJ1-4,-,CASSRGDSRAARVNEKLFF,TGTGCCAGCAGCCGGGGGGACTCCAGGGCAGCTAGGGTGAATGAAAAACTGTTTTTT
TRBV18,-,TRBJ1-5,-,CASSLSPPGYNQPQHF,TGTGCCAGCTCACTATCACCCCCAGGGTACAATCAGCCCCAGCATTTT
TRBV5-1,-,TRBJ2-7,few,CASSQDTIGEQYF,TGCGCCAGCAGCCAGGACACGATCGGGGAGCAGTACTTC
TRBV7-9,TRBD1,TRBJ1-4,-,CASSLVGVLDRATNEKLFF,TGTGCCAGCAGCTTAGTGGGGGTCCTAGACAGGGCAACTAATGAAAAACTGTTTTTT
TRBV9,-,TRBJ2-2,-,CASSVPSGTANTGELFF,TGTGCCAGCAGCGTACCCTCCGGGACTGCGAACACCGGGGAGCTGTTTTTT
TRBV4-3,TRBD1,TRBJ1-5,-,CASSQTTGGDSNQPQHF,TGCGCCAGCAGCCAAACGACAGGGGGGGATAGCAATCAGCCCCAGCATTTT
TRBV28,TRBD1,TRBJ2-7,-,CASSYPDRQMKF,TGTGCCAGCAGTTACCCGGACAGGCAGATGAAGTTC
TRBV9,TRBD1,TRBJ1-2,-,CASSWGQGDSGYTF,TGTGCCAGCAGCTGGGGACAGGGGGATAGTGGCTACACCTTC
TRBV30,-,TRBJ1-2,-,CAWEALTGMMGYGYTF,TGTGCCTGGGAAGCCTTGACAGGAATGATGGGCTATGGCTACACCTTC
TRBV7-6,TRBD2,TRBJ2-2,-,CASSLLGGDTGELFF,TGTGCCAGCAGCTTGCTCGGGGGGGACACCGGGGAGCTGTTTTTT
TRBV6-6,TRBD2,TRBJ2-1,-,CASTSGGVYNEQFF,TGTGCCAGCACTAGCGGGGGAGTTTACAATGAGCAGTTCTTC
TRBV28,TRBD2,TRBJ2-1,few,CASSLGGGNEQFF,TGTGCCAGCAGTTTAGGCGGGGGGAATGAGCAGTTCTTC
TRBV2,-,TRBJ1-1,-,CASSEALIIRGMPEAFF,TGTGCCAGCAGTGAAGCGCTTATCATCAGGGGAATGCCTGAAGCTTTCTTT
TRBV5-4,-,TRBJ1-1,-,CASSPRGSGTEAFF,TGTGCCAGCAGCCCGCGGGGGAGTGGGACTGAAGCTTTCTTT
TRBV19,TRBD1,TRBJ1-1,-,CASSKGQDMNTEAFF,TGTGCCAGTAGTAAGGGACAGGACATGAACACTGAAGCTTTCTTT
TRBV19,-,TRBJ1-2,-,CASSEANYGYTF,TGTGCCAGTAGCGAGGCTAACTATGGCTACACCTTC